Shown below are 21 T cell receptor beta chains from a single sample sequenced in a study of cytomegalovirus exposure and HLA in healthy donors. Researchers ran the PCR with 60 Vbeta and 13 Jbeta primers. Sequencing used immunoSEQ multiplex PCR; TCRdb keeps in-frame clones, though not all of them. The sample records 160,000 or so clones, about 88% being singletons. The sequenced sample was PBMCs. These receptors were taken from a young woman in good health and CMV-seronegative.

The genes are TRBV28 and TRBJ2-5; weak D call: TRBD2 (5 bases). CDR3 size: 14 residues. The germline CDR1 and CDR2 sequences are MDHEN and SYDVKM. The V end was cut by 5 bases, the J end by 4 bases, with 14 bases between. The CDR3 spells CASSRPLGGETQYF. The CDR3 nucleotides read TGTGCCAGCAGTAGACCCCTCGGAGGAGAGACCCAGTACTTC.

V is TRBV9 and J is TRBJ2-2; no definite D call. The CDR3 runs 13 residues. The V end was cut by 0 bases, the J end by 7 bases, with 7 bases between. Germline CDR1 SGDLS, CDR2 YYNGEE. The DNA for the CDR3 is TGTGCCAGCAGCGTAGGTCCCGGCGGGGAGCTGTTTTTT. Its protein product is CASSVGPGGELFF.

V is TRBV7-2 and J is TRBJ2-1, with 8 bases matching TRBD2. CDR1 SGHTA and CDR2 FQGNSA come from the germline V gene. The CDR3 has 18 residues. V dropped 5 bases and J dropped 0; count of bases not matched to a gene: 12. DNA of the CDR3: TGTGCCAGCAGCCGGCAACTTAGCGGGACGAGCTCCTACAATGAGCAGTTCTTC. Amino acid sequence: CASSRQLSGTSSYNEQFF.

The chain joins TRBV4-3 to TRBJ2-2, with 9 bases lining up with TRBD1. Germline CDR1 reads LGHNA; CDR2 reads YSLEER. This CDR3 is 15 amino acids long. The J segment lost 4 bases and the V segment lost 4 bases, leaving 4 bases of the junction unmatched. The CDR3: CASSRGQGGTGELFF. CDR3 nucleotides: TGCGCCAGCAGCCGGGGACAGGGTGGCACCGGGGAGCTGTTTTTT.

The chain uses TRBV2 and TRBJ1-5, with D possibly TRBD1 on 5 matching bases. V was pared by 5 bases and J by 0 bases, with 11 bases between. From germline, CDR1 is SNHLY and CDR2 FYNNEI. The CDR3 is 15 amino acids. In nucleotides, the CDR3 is TGTGCCAGCAGTCTTTCCGGGGGTAGCAATCAGCCCCAGCATTTT. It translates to CASSLSGGSNQPQHF. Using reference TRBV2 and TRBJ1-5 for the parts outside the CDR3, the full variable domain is EPEVTQTPSHQVTQMGQEVILRCVPISNHLYFYWYRQILGQKVEFLVSFYNNEISEKSEIFDDQFSVERPDGSNFTLKIRSTKLEDSAMYFCASSLSGGSNQPQHFGDGTRLSIL.

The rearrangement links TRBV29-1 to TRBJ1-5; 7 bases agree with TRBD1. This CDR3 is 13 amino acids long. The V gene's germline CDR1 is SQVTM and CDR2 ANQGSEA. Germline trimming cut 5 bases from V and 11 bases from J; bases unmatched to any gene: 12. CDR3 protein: CSVFTGAEGTQHF. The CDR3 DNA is TGCAGCGTTTTTACAGGGGCTGAGGGGACCCAGCATTTT.

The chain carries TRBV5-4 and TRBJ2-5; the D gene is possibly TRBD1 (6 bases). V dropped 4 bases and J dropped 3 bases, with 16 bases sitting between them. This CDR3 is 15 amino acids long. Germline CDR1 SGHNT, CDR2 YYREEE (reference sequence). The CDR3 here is CASSAAHRDKETQYF. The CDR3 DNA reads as TGTGCCAGCAGCGCCGCGCACCGGGACAAAGAGACCCAGTACTTC.

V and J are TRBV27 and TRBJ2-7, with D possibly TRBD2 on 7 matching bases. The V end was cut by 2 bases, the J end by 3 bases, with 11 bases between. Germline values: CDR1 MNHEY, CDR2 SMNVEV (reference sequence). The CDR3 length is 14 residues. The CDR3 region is CASSLAGEGYEQYF. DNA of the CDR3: TGTGCCAGCAGTTTAGCAGGGGAGGGCTACGAGCAGTACTTC.

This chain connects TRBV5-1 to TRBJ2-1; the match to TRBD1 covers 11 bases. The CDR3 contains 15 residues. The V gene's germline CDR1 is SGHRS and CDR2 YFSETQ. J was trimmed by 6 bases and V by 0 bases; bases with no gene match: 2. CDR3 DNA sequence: TGCGCCAGCAGCTTGGCCGGGACAGGGGGCAATGAGCAGTTCTTC. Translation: CASSLAGTGGNEQFF.

Written as DNA, the CDR3 is TGTGCCAGCGTCAAGGGGCTAATCTCTGGAAACACCATATATTTT. Residues: CASVKGLISGNTIYF. The chain recombines TRBV6-5 with TRBJ1-3; D might be TRBD1 (5 bases). V lost 8 bases and J lost 0, with 14 bases in between. Germline V gene data show CDR1 as MNHEY and CDR2 as SVGAGI. The CDR3 loop spans 15 amino acids.

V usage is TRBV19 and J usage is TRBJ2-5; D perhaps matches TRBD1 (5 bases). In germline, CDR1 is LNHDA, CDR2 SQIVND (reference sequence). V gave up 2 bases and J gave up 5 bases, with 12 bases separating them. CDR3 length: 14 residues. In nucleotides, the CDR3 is TGTGCCAGTAGTATAAGGGCAGGGTCGGAGACCCAGTACTTC. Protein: CASSIRAGSETQYF.

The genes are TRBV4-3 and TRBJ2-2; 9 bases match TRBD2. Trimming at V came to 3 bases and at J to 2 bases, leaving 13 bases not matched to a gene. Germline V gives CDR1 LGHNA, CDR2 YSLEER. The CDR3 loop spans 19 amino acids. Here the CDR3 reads CASSHYHPTSGKNTGELFF. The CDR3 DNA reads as TGCGCCAGCAGCCACTACCACCCGACTAGCGGAAAAAACACCGGGGAGCTGTTTTTT.

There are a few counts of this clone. The CDR3 sequence: CASSYLGVHQPQHF. CDR3 bases: TGTGCCAGCAGTTATTTAGGGGTCCATCAGCCCCAGCATTTT. The chain couples TRBV27 to TRBJ1-5; weak D call: TRBD1 (5 bases). The CDR3 runs to 14 residues. Germline lookup yields CDR1 MNHEY and CDR2 SMNVEV (reference sequence). Deletions cut 4 bases from V and 5 bases from J, with 12 bases between.

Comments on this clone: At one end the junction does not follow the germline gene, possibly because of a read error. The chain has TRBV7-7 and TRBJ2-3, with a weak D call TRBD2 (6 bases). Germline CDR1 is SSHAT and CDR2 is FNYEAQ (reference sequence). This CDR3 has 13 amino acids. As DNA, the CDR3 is TGTGCTAGCAGCTTAAACGCGGGGGATACGCAGTATTTT. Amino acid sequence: CASSLNAGDTQYF.

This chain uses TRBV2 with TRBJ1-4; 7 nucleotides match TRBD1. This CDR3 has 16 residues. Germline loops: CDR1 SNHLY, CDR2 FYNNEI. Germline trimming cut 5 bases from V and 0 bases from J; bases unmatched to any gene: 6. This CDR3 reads CASSPGQLTTNEKLFF. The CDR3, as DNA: TGTGCCAGCAGTCCGGGACAGCTAACAACTAATGAAAAACTGTTTTTT.

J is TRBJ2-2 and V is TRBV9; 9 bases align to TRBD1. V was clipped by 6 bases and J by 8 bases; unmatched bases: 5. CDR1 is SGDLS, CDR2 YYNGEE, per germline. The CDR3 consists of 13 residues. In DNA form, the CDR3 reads TGTGCCAGCACCAGGACAGGGGAAGGGGAGCTGTTTTTT. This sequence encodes CASTRTGEGELFF. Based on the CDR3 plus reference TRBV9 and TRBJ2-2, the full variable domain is DSGVTQTPKHLITATGQRVTLRCSPRSGDLSVYWYQQSLDQGLQFLIQYYNGEERAKGNILERFSAQQFPDLHSELNLSSLELGDSALYFCASTRTGEGELFFGEGSRLTVL.

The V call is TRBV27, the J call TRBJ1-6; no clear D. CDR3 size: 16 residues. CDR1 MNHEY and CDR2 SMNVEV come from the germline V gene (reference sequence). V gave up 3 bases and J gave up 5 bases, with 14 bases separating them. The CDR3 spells CASSLFGRGDNSPLHF. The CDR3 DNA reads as TGTGCCAGCAGTTTGTTTGGGCGCGGGGATAATTCACCCCTCCACTTT.

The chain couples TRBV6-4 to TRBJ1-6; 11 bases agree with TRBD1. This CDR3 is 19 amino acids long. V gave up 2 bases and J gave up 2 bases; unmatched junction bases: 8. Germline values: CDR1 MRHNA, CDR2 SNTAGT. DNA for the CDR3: TGTGCCAGCAGTGACGGTGGGGCGGACAGGGGGCCCTATAATTCACCCCTCCACTTT. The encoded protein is CASSDGGADRGPYNSPLHF.

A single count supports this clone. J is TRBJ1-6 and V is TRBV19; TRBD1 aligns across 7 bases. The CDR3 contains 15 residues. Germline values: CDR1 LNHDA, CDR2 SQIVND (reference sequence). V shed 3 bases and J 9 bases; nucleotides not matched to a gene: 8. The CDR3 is CASSIVTGSGSPLHF. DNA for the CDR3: TGTGCCAGTAGTATCGTGACAGGGAGTGGTTCACCCCTCCACTTT.

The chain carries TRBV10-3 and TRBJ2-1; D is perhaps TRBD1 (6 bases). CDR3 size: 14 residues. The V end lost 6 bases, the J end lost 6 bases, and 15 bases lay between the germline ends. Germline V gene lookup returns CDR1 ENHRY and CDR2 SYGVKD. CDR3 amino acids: CAISPSGTRNEQFF. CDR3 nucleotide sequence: TGTGCCATCAGCCCCTCTGGGACACGCAATGAGCAGTTCTTC.

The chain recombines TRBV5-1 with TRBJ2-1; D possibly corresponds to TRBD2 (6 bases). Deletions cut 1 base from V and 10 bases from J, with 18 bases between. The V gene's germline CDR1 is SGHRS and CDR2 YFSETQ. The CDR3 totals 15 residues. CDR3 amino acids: CASSLSLPGSGEQFF. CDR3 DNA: TGCGCCAGCAGCTTGTCCCTACCGGGAAGCGGGGAGCAGTTCTTC.